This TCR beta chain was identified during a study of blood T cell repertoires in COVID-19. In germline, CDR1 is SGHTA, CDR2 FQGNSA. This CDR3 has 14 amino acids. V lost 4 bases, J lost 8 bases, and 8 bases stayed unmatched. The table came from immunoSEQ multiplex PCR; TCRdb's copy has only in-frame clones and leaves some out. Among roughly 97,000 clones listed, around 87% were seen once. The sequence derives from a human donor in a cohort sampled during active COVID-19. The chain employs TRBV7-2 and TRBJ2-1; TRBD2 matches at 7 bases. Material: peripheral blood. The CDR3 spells CASSWLGGSDEQFF. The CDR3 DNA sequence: TGTGCCAGCAGCTGGCTTGGCGGGAGCGATGAGCAGTTCTTC. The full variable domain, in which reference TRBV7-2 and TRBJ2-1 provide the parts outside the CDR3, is GAGVSQSPSNKVTEKGKDVELRCDPISGHTALYWYRQSLGQGLEFLIYFQGNSAPDKSGLPSDRFSAERTGGSVSTLTIQRTQQEDSAVYLCASSWLGGSDEQFFGPGTRLTVL.